The sample holds a few counts of the clone carrying this T cell receptor beta chain. Its antigen is not known. This sample was included in a study of blood T cells in healthy people across ages. General study points: The study lacked donor CMV status, which possibly confounded expanded clonotype changes.

Primers used in a second PCR of roughly 6 to 12 cycles were a sample-barcoded 5' primer and a J-beta primer mix. From each sample, at least 3 million paired-end reads containing CDR3 were obtained. TCRdb redid the calling of the 5' RACE reads with MiXCR, one entry per CDR3 protein. The repertoire includes 550,000 to 700,000 distinct CDR3 sequences, roughly 29% of them detected once, and approximately 17% sits in the top ten. Sample donors were healthy Caucasian individuals that came from Russia, aged about 6 to 95. This TCR was recovered from a woman in her 70s in good health. Sequencing was carried out using blood.

CDR3 sequence (DNA): TGTGCCAGCAGCTTAGAAGCGGGAAACAATGAGCAGTTCTTC. Protein: CASSLEAGNNEQFF. This sequence joins TRBV7-9 and TRBJ2-1, with 7 bases matching TRBD2. This CDR3 has 14 amino acids. Germline V gene lookup returns CDR1 SEHNR and CDR2 FQNEAQ (reference sequence). Trimming at V came to 1 base and at J to 5 bases, leaving 2 bases not matched to a gene.